Listed below are T cell receptor beta chains from one sample, sequenced in a study of radiotherapy plus CTLA-4 blockade in lung cancer. This table comes from immunoSEQ multiplex PCR, and its TCRdb copy is limited to in-frame clones, with some not included. The sample holds around 85,000 clones, approximately 83% seen once. Sequencing was performed on peripheral blood, taken from a patient treated with radiotherapy plus ipilimumab. The receptors derive from a human donor with non-small cell lung cancer who had a partial response to radiotherapy plus ipilimumab. CDR3s include the opening cysteine and the closing phenylalanine or tryptophan. A D gene is named only where the DNA matches it firmly. The size field is filled for only some rows; it gives once, few, many or a size class.

TRBV7-9,NA,once,TRBJ2-5,CASSLALGQETQYF,TGTGCCAGCAGCTTAGCGCTCGGCCAAGAGACCCAGTACTTC
TRBV5-6,TRBD1,NA,TRBJ1-2,CASSSRTGVGYTF,TGTGCCAGCAGCTCCCGGACAGGGGTCGGCTACACCTTC
TRBV6-5,TRBD1,NA,TRBJ2-3,CASRGQGATDTQYF,TGTGCCAGCAGGGGACAGGGGGCAACAGATACGCAGTATTTT
TRBV5-4,TRBD1,NA,TRBJ2-6,CASSFRTGGLTF,TGTGCCAGCAGCTTCAGAACAGGGGGCCTGACTTTC
TRBV2,TRBD1,NA,TRBJ1-2,CASRDRGFYDGYTF,TGTGCCAGCAGGGACAGGGGTTTTTATGATGGCTACACCTTC
TRBV4-2,TRBD1,once,TRBJ2-7,CASRRAGTAVGEQYF,TGTGCCAGCAGGCGAGCCGGGACAGCTGTTGGCGAGCAGTACTTC
TRBV6-6,NA,NA,TRBJ2-3,CASTLGGRKSSDTQYF,TGTGCCAGCACCCTAGGGGGTCGCAAGTCTTCGGATACGCAGTATTTT
TRBV7-2,TRBD2,NA,TRBJ2-1,CASSHDPGRVGYNEQFF,TGTGCCAGCAGCCACGATCCCGGGAGGGTGGGCTACAATGAGCAGTTCTTC
TRBV9,TRBD1,NA,TRBJ1-1,CASSAGQAGNTEAFF,TGTGCCAGCAGCGCAGGACAGGCTGGGAACACTGAAGCTTTCTTT
TRBV5-1,TRBD1,NA,TRBJ1-1,CASSQGQGVMNTEAFF,TGCGCCAGCAGCCAAGGACAGGGGGTGATGAACACTGAAGCTTTCTTT
TRBV5-1,TRBD1,NA,TRBJ1-4,CASSVGTGLTNEKLFF,TGCGCCAGCAGCGTCGGGACAGGGTTAACTAATGAAAAACTGTTTTTT
TRBV4-2,TRBD2,NA,TRBJ2-1,CASSQKTSGSNEQFF,TGTGCCAGCAGCCAAAAGACTAGCGGGAGCAATGAGCAGTTCTTC
TRBV5-4,TRBD1,NA,TRBJ1-2,CASRLDRAAGGYTF,TGTGCCAGCAGGCTGGACAGGGCCGCGGGGGGCTACACCTTC
TRBV27,NA,NA,TRBJ2-1,CASSPIGGDGYNEQFF,TGTGCCAGCAGTCCCATCGGGGGAGACGGCTACAATGAGCAGTTCTTC
TRBV6-1,NA,NA,TRBJ1-5,CASSGSSSSNQPQHF,TGTGCCAGCAGTGGGTCGAGTAGTAGCAATCAGCCCCAGCATTTT
TRBV9,NA,NA,TRBJ2-1,CASSVLGSSYNEQFF,TGTGCCAGCAGCGTGCTAGGAAGCTCCTACAATGAGCAGTTCTTC
TRBV30,NA,once,TRBJ1-2,CAWKGWEWTNYGYTF,TGTGCCTGGAAGGGGTGGGAATGGACTAACTATGGCTACACCTTC
TRBV7-9,TRBD2,NA,TRBJ2-7,CASSPRTGGSAEQYF,TGTGCCAGCAGCCCGCGGACTGGCGGGAGCGCCGAGCAGTACTTC
TRBV6-5,TRBD1,NA,TRBJ1-1,CAIRDRRMTKRTFF,TGTGCCATCCGGGACAGGCGTATGACGAAGCGGACTTTCTTT
TRBV6-5,NA,NA,TRBJ2-2,CASRRAAGSTGELFF,TGTGCCAGCAGACGCGCTGCGGGGAGCACCGGGGAGCTGTTTTTT
TRBV28,TRBD1,NA,TRBJ1-5,CASSLRGLVNQPQHF,TGTGCCAGCAGTTTAAGGGGGCTCGTCAATCAGCCCCAGCATTTT
TRBV2,NA,NA,TRBJ1-2,CASSAPLSYTF,TGTGCCAGCAGTGCCCCACTGTCCTACACCTTC
TRBV30,TRBD1,NA,TRBJ1-1,CAWRLGQGEAFF,TGTGCCTGGAGATTAGGACAGGGTGAAGCTTTCTTT
TRBV7-2,NA,NA,TRBJ2-1,CASSLDGRKNEQFF,TGTGCCAGCAGCTTAGATGGCAGAAAGAATGAGCAGTTCTTC
TRBV29-1,NA,few,TRBJ1-1,CSVDTLRTEAFF,TGCAGCGTTGACACCCTGAGGACTGAAGCTTTCTTT
TRBV5-1,NA,NA,TRBJ1-1,CASSLVSGENEAFF,TGCGCCAGCAGCTTGGTGTCAGGGGAAAATGAAGCTTTCTTT
TRBV6-5,NA,NA,TRBJ1-2,CASSRGNARYTF,TGTGCCAGCAGTCGGGGGAATGCTCGCTACACCTTC
TRBV9,TRBD2,NA,TRBJ2-1,CASSGGTSGSINEQFF,TGTGCCAGCAGCGGAGGGACTAGCGGGAGTATCAATGAGCAGTTCTTC
TRBV7-9,NA,NA,TRBJ2-3,CASSPQGDRSDTQYF,TGTGCCAGCAGCCCCCAAGGAGATCGCTCAGATACGCAGTATTTT
TRBV20-1,NA,NA,TRBJ2-7,CSPSYSYEQYF,TGCAGCCCCTCCTACTCCTACGAGCAGTACTTC
TRBV11-2,NA,NA,TRBJ2-1,CASSLDTPQINEQFF,TGTGCCAGCAGCTTAGATACCCCACAAATCAATGAGCAGTTCTTC
TRBV7-6,TRBD2,NA,TRBJ2-5,CASSPGLAGSETQYF,TGTGCCAGCAGCCCGGGACTAGCGGGATCGGAGACCCAGTACTTC
TRBV18,TRBD1,few,TRBJ1-1,CASSRDRGDTEAFF,TGTGCCAGCTCACGGGACAGGGGGGACACTGAAGCTTTCTTT
TRBV7-3,TRBD2,NA,TRBJ2-2,CASRSAGGIGTGELFF,TGTGCCAGTCGTTCAGCGGGAGGCATCGGGACCGGGGAGCTGTTTTTT
TRBV5-6,NA,NA,TRBJ1-5,CASSLRQTSNQPQHF,TGTGCCAGCAGCTTGCGACAGACAAGCAATCAGCCCCAGCATTTT
TRBV7-9,NA,NA,TRBJ1-1,CASSAGLNTEAFF,TGTGCCAGCAGCGCGGGGTTAAACACTGAAGCTTTCTTT
TRBV11-2,NA,NA,TRBJ1-4,CASSLGTGWANEKLFF,TGTGCCAGCAGCTTAGGTACAGGGTGGGCTAATGAAAAACTGTTTTTT
TRBV7-9,TRBD1,NA,TRBJ1-1,CASSFRTGGLNTEAFF,TGTGCCAGCAGCTTTCGGACAGGGGGCTTGAACACTGAAGCTTTCTTT
TRBV7-2,NA,once,TRBJ2-3,CASSLAGASSNTQYF,TGTGCCAGCAGCTTAGCTGGGGCCTCTTCAAATACGCAGTATTTT
TRBV4-2,TRBD1,NA,TRBJ2-1,CASSQDAQTGGEDEQFF,TGTGCCAGCAGCCAAGATGCCCAAACAGGGGGCGAAGATGAGCAGTTCTTC
TRBV19,NA,NA,TRBJ2-7,CASSIKSATIFYEQYF,TGTGCCAGTAGTATCAAATCGGCGACTATATTCTACGAGCAGTACTTC
TRBV5-4,NA,NA,TRBJ1-2,CASTTRLEKGYTF,TGTGCCAGCACTACTCGACTGGAAAAAGGCTACACCTTC
TRBV28,TRBD1,NA,TRBJ2-6,CASSPTTGESSGANVLTF,TGTGCCAGCAGCCCGACGACAGGGGAAAGCTCTGGGGCCAACGTCCTGACTTTC
TRBV6-6,NA,NA,TRBJ1-1,CASSPAGTEAFF,TGTGCCAGCAGCCCCGCCGGCACTGAAGCTTTCTTT
TRBV7-6,NA,NA,TRBJ1-4,CASGGGSGEKLFF,TGTGCCAGCGGCGGGGGTAGCGGTGAAAAACTGTTTTTT
TRBV11-1,TRBD1,NA,TRBJ2-3,CASSRTGSTDTQYF,TGTGCCAGCTCGAGGACAGGGAGCACAGATACGCAGTATTTT
TRBV5-1,TRBD2,NA,TRBJ2-3,CASSLDAGVTQYF,TGCGCCAGCAGCTTGGATGCGGGAGTTACGCAGTATTTT
TRBV20-1,TRBD2,NA,TRBJ2-7,CSAGTTHEQYF,TGCAGTGCCGGGACTACCCACGAGCAGTACTTC
TRBV7-2,NA,NA,TRBJ2-5,CASSSRRETQYF,TGTGCCAGCAGCTCAAGGCGGGAGACCCAGTACTTC
TRBV28,TRBD2,NA,TRBJ2-1,CASQLGTSGSFFNEQFF,TGTGCCAGCCAACTAGGGACTAGCGGGAGCTTCTTCAATGAGCAGTTCTTC
TRBV6-1,NA,NA,TRBJ1-3,CASKRDTGSGNTIYF,TGTGCCAGCAAACGGGACACCGGCTCTGGAAACACCATATATTTT
TRBV28,TRBD2,NA,TRBJ2-7,CASRRTSGYYEQYF,TGTGCCAGCAGACGGACTAGCGGATACTACGAGCAGTACTTC
TRBV7-8,NA,NA,TRBJ1-5,CASSLVAGRGQPQHF,TGTGCCAGCAGCTTAGTGGCAGGGCGAGGTCAGCCCCAGCATTTT
TRBV4-1,TRBD2,NA,TRBJ2-1,CASSQDPPSGTMYEQFF,TGCGCCAGCAGCCAAGATCCCCCTAGCGGGACGATGTATGAGCAGTTCTTC
TRBV5-4,NA,once,TRBJ1-6,CAGGGYNSPLHF,TGTGCTGGGGGGGGTTATAATTCACCCCTCCACTTT
TRBV9,NA,NA,TRBJ1-4,CASSVGGPATNEKLFF,TGTGCCAGCAGCGTGGGGGGGCCCGCAACTAATGAAAAACTGTTTTTT
TRBV30,NA,NA,TRBJ1-6,CAWSVGADNSPLHF,TGTGCCTGGAGTGTAGGGGCTGATAATTCACCCCTCCACTTT
TRBV9,NA,NA,TRBJ1-4,CASSKWEIPGEKLFF,TGTGCCAGCAGCAAGTGGGAGATCCCGGGGGAAAAACTGTTTTTT
TRBV18,NA,NA,TRBJ2-7,CASSRNHLAGGSYEQYF,TGTGCCAGCTCACGGAACCACTTGGCGGGTGGGAGCTACGAGCAGTACTTC